The next 18 T cell receptor beta chains were all read from a single sample in a study of CD8 T cells in ankylosing spondylitis. TCRdb ran MiXCR on the 5' RACE reads and lists one entry per CDR3 protein. The sample holds some 130,000 distinct CDR3 sequences, more than 5.5% seen once. Sequencing was carried out using blood, either unsorted or a sorted T cell fraction (not recorded which). Receptor source: a female donor with ankylosing spondylitis or in good health (not recorded which).

This chain connects TRBV1 to TRBJ1-6; the D call TRBD1 from the table was never checked on the DNA. TRBV1 is described as a pseudogene. This CDR3 region has 18 residues. The DNA of the CDR3 is TGTACCTGCAGCCCAACCCGGCCGGGGAGCTCCTATAATTCACCCCTCCACTTT. It yields the protein CTCSPTRPGSSYNSPLHF.

This clonotype has ten or more counts. The chain is built from TRBV2 and TRBJ2-3; TRBD1 or TRBD2 may be the D gene (6 bases each). The germline gives CDR1 SNHLY, CDR2 FYNNEI. V dropped 5 bases and J dropped 2 bases, with 11 bases sitting between them. This CDR3 region has 14 residues. CDR3 sequence: CASSYPGATDTQYF. In DNA, the CDR3 is TGTGCCAGCAGTTACCCGGGGGCCACAGATACGCAGTATTTT.

This clonotype was seen repeatedly, ten times or more. The germline gene is not matched at one end of the junction; a read error may be the cause. The CDR3 coding sequence is TGTGCTAGCAGCTCCGGGACAAAAGACACCGGGGAGCTGTTTTTT. Translation: CASSSGTKDTGELFF. The chain carries TRBV7-7 and TRBJ2-2; a possible D gene is TRBD1 (6 bases). Germline V gene lookup returns CDR1 SSHAT and CDR2 FNYEAQ (reference sequence). The CDR3 runs to 15 residues.

This clonotype was detected a few times. The chain uses TRBV19 and TRBJ1-1; D is uncertain. The germline CDR1 and CDR2 sequences are LNHDA and SQIVND (reference sequence). The CDR3 totals 15 residues. V gave up 6 bases and J gave up 4 bases, with 18 bases separating them. DNA for the CDR3: TGTGCCAGTAGCCGAATGGACTCGGCGGGCACTGAAGCTTTCTTT. Protein product: CASSRMDSAGTEAFF.

This clonotype was seen at least ten times. J is TRBJ1-2 and V is TRBV9; 10 bases are a match to TRBD1. The length of the CDR3 is 13 residues. With V trimmed by 3 bases and J by 7 bases, 3 bases remained unmatched. Germline CDR1 reads SGDLS; CDR2 reads YYNGEE. The CDR3 is CASSARTGGGYTF. The DNA of the CDR3 is TGTGCCAGCAGCGCACGGACAGGGGGTGGCTACACCTTC.

The sample holds many counts of this clonotype. The gene calls are TRBV5-1 and TRBJ2-2, with no clear D. The V and J ends lost 4 bases and 0 bases respectively, with 4 bases between them. Germline V gene lookup returns CDR1 SGHRS and CDR2 YFSETQ. The CDR3 runs 13 residues. The CDR3 DNA reads as TGCGCCAGCAGCACCACGAACACCGGGGAGCTGTTTTTT. Translation gives CASSTTNTGELFF.

This clonotype was seen many times. The chain has TRBV9 and TRBJ2-5, with a possible D match to TRBD1 (6 bases). V lost 2 bases to trimming and J lost 4 bases, with 18 bases between them. This CDR3 is built from 16 residues. Germline assignment: CDR1 SGDLS and CDR2 YYNGEE. The CDR3 DNA sequence: TGTGCCAGCAGCGTGGGCGTAACAGGGAGTCGAGAGACCCAGTACTTC. This gives the protein CASSVGVTGSRETQYF.

Ten or more counts support this clonotype. This chain links TRBV7-8 with TRBJ1-2; 9 bases are shared with TRBD1. The length of the CDR3 is 14 residues. After removal of 1 base from V and 7 bases from J, the junction contained 4 bases not matched to a gene. Germline CDR1 is SGHVS and CDR2 is FQNEAQ. The CDR3 is CASSLVRDRAGYTF. The DNA for the CDR3 is TGTGCCAGCAGCTTAGTACGGGACAGGGCTGGCTACACCTTC.

There are many counts of this clonotype. CDR3 DNA: TGTGCCAGCAGTTTAAGACCGAGCACAGATACGCAGTATTTT. This gives the protein CASSLRPSTDTQYF. The chain combines TRBV12-3 or TRBV12-4 with TRBJ2-3; no firm D call. CDR3 size: 14 residues. With 2 bases removed from V and 0 bases from J, the gap between germline ends came to 6 bases.

Remarks on this clonotype: The junction differs from germline at one of its ends, possibly a read error. The V call is TRBV6-2 or TRBV6-3, the J call TRBJ2-2; 7 bases align to TRBD1. The CDR3 consists of 15 residues. Germline CDR1 and CDR2: MNHEY and SVGEGT. The CDR3 sequence is CAIKKGQQNSGELFF. Written as DNA, the CDR3 is TGTGCCATCAAGAAGGGACAGCAAAACAGCGGGGAGCTGTTTTTT.

Only a few counts were recorded for this clonotype. V gene TRBV5-1 combines with J gene TRBJ2-5; 8 bases match TRBD1. V shed 3 bases and J 4 bases; nucleotides not matched to a gene: 2. The germline gives CDR1 SGHRS, CDR2 YFSETQ. The CDR3 runs 13 residues. CDR3: CASSSTGGETQYF. As DNA, the CDR3 is TGCGCCAGCAGCTCTACAGGGGGAGAGACCCAGTACTTC.

J is TRBJ1-6 and V is TRBV7-9; weak D call: TRBD1 (5 bases). From germline, CDR1 is SEHNR and CDR2 FQNEAQ (reference sequence). The V end lost 3 bases, the J end lost 0 bases, and 9 bases lay between the germline ends. The CDR3 is 16 residues long. The CDR3 loop reads CASSLGQSSYNSPLHF. CDR3 bases: TGTGCCAGCAGCTTGGGGCAGAGCTCCTATAATTCACCCCTCCACTTT. Using reference TRBV7-9 and TRBJ1-6 for the parts outside the CDR3, the full variable domain is DTGVSQNPRHKITKRGQNVTFRCDPISEHNRLYWYRQTLGQGPEFLTYFQNEAQLEKSRLLSDRFSAERPKGSFSTLEIQRTEQGDSAMYLCASSLGQSSYNSPLHFGNGTRLTVT.

This clonotype was found many times. This chain links TRBV12-3 or TRBV12-4 with TRBJ2-1, with D possibly TRBD1 on 6 matching bases. Trimming stripped 10 bases from V and 3 bases from J, with 13 bases between. CDR3 length equals 13 residues. The DNA for the CDR3 is TGTGCCACAGAAACAGGGATCTACAATGAGCAGTTCTTC. This sequence encodes CATETGIYNEQFF.

This chain connects TRBV27 to TRBJ2-3; D is perhaps TRBD1 or TRBD2 (5 bases each). The CDR3 is 12 residues long. V was cut by 6 bases and J by 8 bases, with 12 bases left in between. In germline, CDR1 is MNHEY, CDR2 SMNVEV (reference sequence). CDR3 sequence (DNA): TGTGCCAGCAGCTCTGATGGGGGTACGCAGTATTTT. Translating gives CASSSDGGTQYF.

This clonotype was observed at least ten times. The chain recombines TRBV30 with TRBJ1-2; 7 bases map to TRBD1. Germline V gives CDR1 GTSNPN, CDR2 SVGIG (reference sequence). V lost 0 bases and J lost 4; bases outside the gene matches: 8. This CDR3 has 15 residues. The CDR3 protein is CAWSVQGYPFYGYTF. The CDR3 DNA sequence: TGTGCCTGGAGTGTACAGGGGTACCCTTTCTATGGCTACACCTTC.

This clonotype was seen many times. CDR3 sequence (DNA): TGCAGTGCTAGCCAACAGGGGATTGGGCTCCGGGGCTACACCTTC. Residues: CSASQQGIGLRGYTF. The chain recombines TRBV20-1 with TRBJ1-2; 7 bases are shared with TRBD1. J was trimmed by 8 bases and V by 3 bases; bases with no gene match: 15. CDR1 and CDR2 from the germline V gene are DFQATT and SNEGSKA (reference sequence). The CDR3 covers 15 residues.

There are many counts of this clonotype. This chain uses TRBV2 with TRBJ2-3; the match to TRBD2 covers 8 bases. The CDR3 has 15 residues. The ends lost 4 bases at V and 2 bases at J; junction bases unmatched: 5. Germline-derived CDR1 and CDR2 are SNHLY and FYNNEI. In DNA, the CDR3 is TGTGCCAGCAGTGTTAGCGGGGCCTACACAGATACGCAGTATTTT. Amino acid sequence: CASSVSGAYTDTQYF.

This clonotype has ten or more counts. For the CDR3, the DNA is TGCGCCAGCAGCTTGAGTGGGCCTCTAGGAGCCTACACCTTC. Its protein product is CASSLSGPLGAYTF. The chain is built from TRBV5-1 and TRBJ1-2; D unclear. This CDR3 contains 14 residues. CDR1 is SGHRS, CDR2 YFSETQ, per germline. Trimming removed 1 base at V and 10 bases at J, with 17 bases between.